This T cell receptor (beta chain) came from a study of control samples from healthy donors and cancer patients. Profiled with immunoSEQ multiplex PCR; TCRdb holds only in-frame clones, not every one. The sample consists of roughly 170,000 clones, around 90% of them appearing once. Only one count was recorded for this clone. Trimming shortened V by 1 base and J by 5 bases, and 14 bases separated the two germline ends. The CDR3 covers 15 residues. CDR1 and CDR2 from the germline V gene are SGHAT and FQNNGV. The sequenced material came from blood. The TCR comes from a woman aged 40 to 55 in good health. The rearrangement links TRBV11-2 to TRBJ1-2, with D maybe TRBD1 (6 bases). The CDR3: CASSLGGGGRYGYTF. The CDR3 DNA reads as TGTGCCAGCAGCTTAGGCGGGGGCGGACGGTATGGCTACACCTTC.